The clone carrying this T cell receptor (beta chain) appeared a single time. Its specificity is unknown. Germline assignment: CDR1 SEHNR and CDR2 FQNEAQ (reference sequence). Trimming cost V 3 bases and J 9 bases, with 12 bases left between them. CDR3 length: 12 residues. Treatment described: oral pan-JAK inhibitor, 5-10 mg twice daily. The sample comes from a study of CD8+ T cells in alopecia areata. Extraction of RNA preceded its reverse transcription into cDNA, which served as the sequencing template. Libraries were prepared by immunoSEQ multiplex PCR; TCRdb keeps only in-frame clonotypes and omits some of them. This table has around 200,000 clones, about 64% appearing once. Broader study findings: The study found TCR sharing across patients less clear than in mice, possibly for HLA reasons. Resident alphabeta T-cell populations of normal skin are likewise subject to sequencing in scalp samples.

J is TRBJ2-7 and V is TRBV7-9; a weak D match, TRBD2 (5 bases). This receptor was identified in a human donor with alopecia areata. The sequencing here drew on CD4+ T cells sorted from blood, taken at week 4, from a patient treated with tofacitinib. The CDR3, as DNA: TGTGCCAGCAGCTTGTCGGGGTCTGGGCAGTACTTC. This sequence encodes CASSLSGSGQYF.